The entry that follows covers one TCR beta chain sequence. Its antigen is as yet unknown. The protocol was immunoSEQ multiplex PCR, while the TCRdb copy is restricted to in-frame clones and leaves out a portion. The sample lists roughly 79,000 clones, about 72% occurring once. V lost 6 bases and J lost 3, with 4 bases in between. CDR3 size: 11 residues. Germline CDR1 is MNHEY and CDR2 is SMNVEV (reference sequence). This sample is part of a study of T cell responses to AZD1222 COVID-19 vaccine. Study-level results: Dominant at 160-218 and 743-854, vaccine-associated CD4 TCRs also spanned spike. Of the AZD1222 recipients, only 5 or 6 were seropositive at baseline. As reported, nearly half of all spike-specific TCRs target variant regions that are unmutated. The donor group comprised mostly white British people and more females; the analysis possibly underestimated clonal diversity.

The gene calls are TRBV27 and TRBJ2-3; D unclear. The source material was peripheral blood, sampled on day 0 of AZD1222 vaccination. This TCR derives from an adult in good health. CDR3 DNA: TGTGCCAGCAGAAAAACAGATACGCAGTATTTT. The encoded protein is CASRKTDTQYF.